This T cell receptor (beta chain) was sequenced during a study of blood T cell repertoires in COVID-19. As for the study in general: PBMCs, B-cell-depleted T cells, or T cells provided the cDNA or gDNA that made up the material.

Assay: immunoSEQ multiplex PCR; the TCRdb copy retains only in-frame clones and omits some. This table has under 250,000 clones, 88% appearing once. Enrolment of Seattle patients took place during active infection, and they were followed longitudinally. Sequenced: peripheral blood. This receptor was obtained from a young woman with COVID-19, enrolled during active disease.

CDR3 residues: CATGGAGSNQPQHF. For the CDR3, the DNA is TGTGCCACAGGGGGGGCGGGTTCCAATCAGCCCCAGCATTTT. The chain couples TRBV24-1 to TRBJ1-5; TRBD1 might be the D (6 bases). CDR1 is KGHDR, CDR2 SFDVKD, per germline. The CDR3 has 14 amino acids. V dropped 10 bases and J dropped 3 bases, with 15 bases sitting between them.